Each of the 32 T cell receptor beta chains below was sequenced from the same sample in a study of T cells in Graves' hyperthyroidism and ophthalmopathy. TCR beta CDR3 sequences were amplified from RNA transcripts. The HTBI primer set was used in a first-round RT-PCR of the TCR CDR3. TCRdb re-called the multiplex PCR reads through MiXCR, storing one row per CDR3 protein. The sample shows 350,000 or so distinct CDR3 sequences, 15% to 20% of them seen only once. The specimen was blood. These receptors were taken from a woman aged 40 to 49 with Graves' ophthalmopathy.

The J gene is TRBJ2-7, the V gene TRBV11-2; 13 nucleotides agree with TRBD2. This CDR3 spans 17 amino acids. Germline V lookup: CDR1 SGHAT, CDR2 FQNNGV. V dropped 3 bases and J dropped 6; count of bases not matched to a gene: 11. This CDR3 reads CASSFKNTSGRAPEQYF. The CDR3 DNA is TGTGCCAGCAGCTTCAAAAATACTAGCGGGAGGGCCCCCGAGCAGTACTTC.

With respect to this clonotype: A read error may explain this, as a much larger clone is one base away. The conserved phenylalanine or tryptophan is not found at the CDR3 terminus, so this likely reflects a read error. The genes are TRBV2 and TRBJ2-2, with 10 bases lining up with TRBD2. The CDR3 has 17 amino acids. Unmatched junction bases numbered 14, after V lost 6 bases and J lost 7 bases. Germline loops: CDR1 SNHLY, CDR2 FYNNEI. The CDR3, as DNA: TGTGCCAGCAGATCCCCTTGGGCTAGCGGGAGCTTCGGGGAGCTGTTTCTT. Translation gives CASRSPWASGSFGELFL.

This clonotype was detected many times. The V call is TRBV27, the J call TRBJ2-2; weak D call: TRBD2 (6 bases). The CDR3 totals 14 residues. V was clipped by 6 bases and J by 2 bases, with 10 bases between them. Germline assignment: CDR1 MNHEY and CDR2 SMNVEV (reference sequence). The CDR3 loop reads CASSGEVNTGELFF. As DNA, the CDR3 is TGTGCCAGCAGCGGGGAGGTAAACACCGGGGAGCTGTTTTTT.

This clonotype has ten or more counts. The rearrangement uses TRBV6-5 and TRBJ1-3, with a tentative D call TRBD1 (5 bases). V lost 6 bases, J lost 0 bases, and 18 bases lay in between. CDR3 length equals 17 residues. The germline gives CDR1 MNHEY, CDR2 SVGAGI. The CDR3 coding sequence is TGTGCCAGCAGCTTAGGGGCGACATCCGTCTCTGGAAACACCATATATTTT. This translates into CASSLGATSVSGNTIYF.

This clonotype was counted many times. The V call is TRBV6-7, the J call TRBJ1-5; D is possibly TRBD1 (5 bases). TRBV6-7 is sorted into the ORF group, with uncertain function. Trimming pared 0 bases from V and 0 bases from J, leaving 15 bases between. This CDR3 region has 18 residues. The CDR3 sequence is CASSYSRGREYSNQPQHF. CDR3 coding DNA: TGTGCCAGCAGTTACTCACGGGGCCGAGAGTATAGCAATCAGCCCCAGCATTTT.

Details on this clonotype: One junction end disagrees with the germline gene, perhaps due to a read error. V gene TRBV28 combines with J gene TRBJ1-2; D is possibly TRBD1 (6 bases). The CDR3 consists of 11 residues. CDR1 and CDR2 from the germline V gene are MDHEN and SYDVKM. CDR3 nucleotides: TGTGCCAGCATCTCTCGGGGGGGCTGCACCTTC. Residues: CASISRGGCTF.

This rearrangement joins TRBV2 to TRBJ2-2, with 9 positions matching TRBD2. CDR3 length equals 15 residues. Germline-derived CDR1 and CDR2 are SNHLY and FYNNEI. Trimming at V came to 7 bases and at J to 6 bases, leaving 9 bases not matched to a gene. CDR3 in DNA: TGTGCCAGCACGGGGCTAGCGGGAAAGGCCGGGGAGCTGTTTTTT. Translated, it gives CASTGLAGKAGELFF.

This clonotype appeared many times. The chain recombines TRBV7-9 with TRBJ1-2; a weak D match, TRBD1 (6 bases). Germline lookup yields CDR1 SEHNR and CDR2 FQNEAQ (reference sequence). V lost 1 base, J lost 5 bases, and 14 bases lay in between. CDR3 size: 15 residues. CDR3 residues: CASSLEGQTPYGYTF. DNA of the CDR3: TGTGCCAGCAGCTTAGAAGGACAGACGCCTTATGGCTACACCTTC.

In its sample, this clonotype was seen many times. The gene calls are TRBV6-5 and TRBJ2-5; D may be TRBD2 (6 bases). The CDR3 has 16 amino acids. In germline, CDR1 is MNHEY, CDR2 SVGAGI. Trimming cost V 0 bases and J 0 bases, with 11 bases left between them. CDR3 residues: CASSYSGTVDQETQYF. The CDR3 nucleotides are TGTGCCAGCAGTTACTCCGGGACTGTAGACCAAGAGACCCAGTACTTC.

This clonotype was counted ten times or more. CDR3 protein: CSARDHDGGGYGYTF. Written as DNA, the CDR3 is TGCAGTGCTAGAGATCACGATGGAGGTGGCTATGGCTACACCTTC. V and J are TRBV20-1 and TRBJ1-2; D uncertain. CDR1 and CDR2 from the germline V gene are DFQATT and SNEGSKA (reference sequence). The V end lost 0 bases, the J end lost 4 bases, and 15 bases lay between the germline ends. CDR3 size: 15 residues.

This clonotype was observed at least ten times. The chain is built from TRBV29-1 and TRBJ2-5, with D perhaps TRBD1 (5 bases). Germline loops: CDR1 SQVTM, CDR2 ANQGSEA. This CDR3 comprises 14 residues. V lost 2 bases to trimming and J lost 5 bases, with 15 bases between them. CDR3 DNA: TGCAGCGTTGAAAACCCAGGGTTGGGGGAGACCCAGTACTTC. Translated: CSVENPGLGETQYF.

The chain joins TRBV30 to TRBJ1-3; possible D gene TRBD1, 6 bases. This CDR3 has 16 residues. V was pared by 0 bases and J by 0 bases, with 12 bases between. CDR1 GTSNPN and CDR2 SVGIG come from the germline V gene (reference sequence). This CDR3 reads CAWSVQGILSGNTIYF. The CDR3 DNA reads as TGTGCCTGGAGTGTACAGGGTATACTCTCTGGAAACACCATATATTTT.

This clonotype came up a few times. This chain uses TRBV29-1 with TRBJ2-7, with TRBD2 identical over 8 bases. V lost 2 bases to trimming and J lost 2 bases; unmatched junction nucleotides: 5. Germline-derived CDR1 and CDR2 are SQVTM and ANQGSEA. The CDR3 totals 14 residues. CDR3 coding DNA: TGCAGCGTTGAATTTCCGGGAGGGCCCTACGAGCAGTACTTC. It is translated as CSVEFPGGPYEQYF.

This clonotype was recorded many times. The genes are TRBV12-3 or TRBV12-4 and TRBJ1-1; D unclear. V lost 1 base, J lost 2 bases, and 11 bases lay in between. The CDR3 consists of 15 residues. CDR3 DNA: TGTGCCAGCAGTTTAGTGCAGGAGACTAACACTGAAGCTTTCTTT. This codes for CASSLVQETNTEAFF.

This clonotype was counted many times. This rearrangement joins TRBV27 to TRBJ1-2; D not certain. CDR1 and CDR2 from the germline V gene are MNHEY and SMNVEV (reference sequence). There are 12 residues in the CDR3. V lost 3 bases, J lost 4 bases, and 6 bases lay in between. The CDR3 DNA reads TGTGCCAGCAGTTTGAGCGGCTATGGCTACACCTTC. Its protein is CASSLSGYGYTF.

The CDR3 sequence: CATGRAEGVYEQYF. DNA for the CDR3: TGTGCCACCGGAAGGGCCGAGGGAGTCTACGAGCAGTACTTC. The chain has TRBV15 and TRBJ2-7, with D perhaps matching TRBD2 (5 bases). The ends were cut back, 8 bases at V and 3 bases at J, with 17 bases in the middle. The CDR3 contains 14 residues. Germline-derived CDR1 and CDR2 are LNHNV and YYDKDF (reference sequence).

The rearrangement joins TRBV5-1 to TRBJ2-7, with 8 bases aligning to TRBD2. The CDR3 consists of 13 residues. J gave up 6 bases and V 5 bases, and 7 bases lay outside the gene matches. Germline CDR1 and CDR2: SGHRS and YFSETQ. The CDR3 nucleotides read TGCGCCAGCAGGAGGATAGCGGGAACCGAGCAGTACTTC. This translates into CASRRIAGTEQYF.

For this clonotype: Germline is not matched at one junction end, which may reflect a read error. This chain uses TRBV30 with TRBJ2-7, with a possible D match to TRBD2 (5 bases). Germline V gene data show CDR1 as GTSNPN and CDR2 as SVGIG (reference sequence). The CDR3 is 13 residues long. CDR3 nucleotide sequence: TGTGCCTGGAGTGTACGACTATCCTACGCGCAGTACTTC. Amino acids: CAWSVRLSYAQYF.

Many counts were recorded for this clonotype. This chain links TRBV11-2 with TRBJ2-7; D gene unclear. Germline loops: CDR1 SGHAT, CDR2 FQNNGV. The CDR3 spans 13 residues. V shed 4 bases and J shed 5 bases, with 12 bases lying between them. CDR3 loop: CASSSQVPNEQYF. CDR3 DNA: TGTGCCAGCAGCTCCCAGGTCCCCAACGAGCAGTACTTC.

The table lists this clonotype with many counts. The chain combines TRBV20-1 with TRBJ1-2; 10 nucleotides line up with TRBD1. With V trimmed by 4 bases and J by 6 bases, 8 bases remained unmatched. The CDR3 extends over 14 amino acids. CDR1 and CDR2 from the germline V gene are DFQATT and SNEGSKA (reference sequence). The CDR3, as DNA: TGCAGTGCTACCCAAGGGACAGGGGTAAATGGCTACACCTTC. This codes for CSATQGTGVNGYTF.

This clonotype was detected ten times or more. The chain links TRBV13 to TRBJ2-7, with 14 bases fitting TRBD2. With V trimmed by 5 bases and J by 4 bases, 7 bases remained unmatched. The germline V gene has CDR1 PRHDT and CDR2 FYEKMQ (reference sequence). The CDR3 runs to 16 residues. Here the CDR3 DNA reads TGTGCCAGCAGCAGCAGACTAGCGGGAGGGCCTTACGAGCAGTACTTC. Amino acid sequence: CASSSRLAGGPYEQYF.

This clonotype was recorded many times. The chain uses TRBV6-2 or TRBV6-3 and TRBJ2-7; D is unclear. CDR1 is MNHEY and CDR2 is SVGEGT in the germline V gene. Trimming shortened V by 8 bases and J by 3 bases, and 17 bases separated the two germline ends. This CDR3 spans 14 amino acids. CDR3 DNA sequence: TGTGCCAGCTTCGACCCCGGCCAGAACTACGAGCAGTACTTC. Encoded protein: CASFDPGQNYEQYF.

At least ten counts were recorded for this clonotype. The gene calls are TRBV20-1 and TRBJ2-5, with D possibly TRBD2 on 5 matching bases. Per the germline V gene, CDR1 is DFQATT and CDR2 is SNEGSKA (reference sequence). This CDR3 region has 14 residues. V was trimmed by 3 bases and J by 5 bases, leaving 16 bases between them. The CDR3 DNA reads as TGCAGTGCTAGGGACCAACACACGGGGGAGACCCAGTACTTC. Translating it yields CSARDQHTGETQYF.

This clonotype was found many times. The V gene is TRBV6-5, the J gene TRBJ1-5; weak D call: TRBD1 (6 bases). Germline CDR1 reads MNHEY; CDR2 reads SVGAGI. Trimming took 5 bases from V and 6 from J, leaving 23 bases between them. This CDR3 is built from 17 residues. CDR3 nucleotide sequence: TGTGCCAGCAGTACTCCCCTTACAGGGTTCGGGAGTCAGCCCCAGCATTTT. Amino acids: CASSTPLTGFGSQPQHF.

This clonotype was counted many times. The chain employs TRBV28 and TRBJ2-4; D may be TRBD1 (6 bases). The germline V gene has CDR1 MDHEN and CDR2 SYDVKM. V was clipped by 6 bases and J by 8 bases, with 20 bases between them. CDR3 length: 15 residues. For the CDR3, the DNA is TGTGCCAGCAGCTCCCCCCAGGGGAATTGGGACATTCAGTACTTC. Its protein is CASSSPQGNWDIQYF.

This clonotype was recorded at least ten times. The chain recombines TRBV28 with TRBJ1-2; D uncertain. CDR1 and CDR2 from the germline V gene are MDHEN and SYDVKM. The V gene lost 5 bases and the J gene lost 0 bases, with 10 bases spanning the gap. The CDR3 spans 14 residues. The CDR3 DNA reads TGTGCCAGCAGTGGGAGGCGATCTAACTATGGCTACACCTTC. Its translation is CASSGRRSNYGYTF.

This clonotype has a count of ten or more. The J gene is TRBJ2-5, the V gene TRBV11-2; D is possibly TRBD2 (6 bases). CDR1 SGHAT and CDR2 FQNNGV come from the germline V gene. The CDR3 spans 16 residues. Between the trimmed V and J ends, which lost 2 bases and 5 bases, there was a span of 18 bases. CDR3 in DNA: TGTGCCAGCAGCTTAATCGGGACTCCCGGGGGTGAGACCCAGTACTTC. Residues: CASSLIGTPGGETQYF.

In its sample, this clonotype was seen a few times. The chain carries TRBV20-1 and TRBJ1-1, with D tentatively TRBD1 (5 bases). Germline values: CDR1 DFQATT, CDR2 SNEGSKA (reference sequence). V was pared by 1 base and J by 5 bases, with 14 bases between. The CDR3 has 14 residues. CDR3 DNA: TGCAGTGCTAGAGTTGGTGAAGGGGTGACTGAAGCTTTCTTT. Amino acids: CSARVGEGVTEAFF.

The sample holds many counts of this clonotype. The rearrangement uses TRBV9 and TRBJ1-1; D uncertain. With 0 bases removed from V and 4 bases from J, the gap between germline ends came to 7 bases. The CDR3 runs 13 residues. Germline CDR1 SGDLS, CDR2 YYNGEE. The CDR3 here is CASSVGYGTEAFF. In DNA, the CDR3 is TGTGCCAGCAGCGTAGGGTATGGCACTGAAGCTTTCTTT.

This clonotype was counted many times. The chain carries TRBV28 and TRBJ2-5; tentative D call: TRBD2 (6 bases). Trimming removed 5 bases at V and 5 bases at J, with 15 bases between. From germline, CDR1 is MDHEN and CDR2 SYDVKM. CDR3 length: 14 amino acids. The CDR3 is CASSPTAGYETQYF. The CDR3 nucleotides read TGTGCCAGCAGTCCCACAGCGGGTTACGAGACCCAGTACTTC. The full variable domain, rest sourced from reference TRBV28 and TRBJ2-5, is DVKVTQSSRYLVKRTGEKVFLECVQDMDHENMFWYRQDPGLGLRLIYFSYDVKMKEKGDIPEGYSVSREKKERFSLILESASTNQTSMYLCASSPTAGYETQYFGPGTRLLVL.

This clonotype was recorded many times. Relative to the germline gene, one junction end is altered; a read error may explain this. The rearrangement joins TRBV5-7 to TRBJ2-1; the match to TRBD2 covers 11 bases. TRBV5-7 is assigned to the ORF class and has an uncertain function. The CDR3 totals 18 residues. The DNA for the CDR3 is TGTGCCAGAGCACGGAACAGGGTAGCGGGAGGGCTACACGACGAATGGCTGTTC. It codes for CARARNRVAGGLHDEWLF.

This clonotype was counted ten times or more. The rearrangement uses TRBV12-3 or TRBV12-4 and TRBJ1-5; D may be TRBD1 (6 bases). Trimming took 4 bases from V and 9 from J, leaving 16 bases between them. The CDR3 length is 14 residues. The DNA of the CDR3 is TGTGCCAGCAGTTACACAGGGTCCCCTCGGCCCCAGCATTTT. It codes for CASSYTGSPRPQHF.